These 11 T cell receptor beta chains were sequenced from one sample in a study of blood T cell repertoires in COVID-19. TCRdb's copy holds only in-frame clones and misses some; the assay was immunoSEQ multiplex PCR. This table has about 130,000 clones, about 80% appearing once. What was sequenced was peripheral blood. The receptors originated from a man between 60 and 75 years old with acute or convalescent COVID-19.

This sequence joins TRBV28 and TRBJ2-3; TRBD2 is a possible D gene (5 bases). V was trimmed by 4 bases and J by 0 bases, leaving 14 bases between them. This CDR3 comprises 16 residues. From germline, CDR1 is MDHEN and CDR2 SYDVKM. CDR3 nucleotides: TGTGCCAGCAGTTCCCGGGAAGCGCAGAGCACAGATACGCAGTATTTT. It is translated as CASSSREAQSTDTQYF. Based on the CDR3 plus reference TRBV28 and TRBJ2-3, the full variable domain is DVKVTQSSRYLVKRTGEKVFLECVQDMDHENMFWYRQDPGLGLRLIYFSYDVKMKEKGDIPEGYSVSREKKERFSLILESASTNQTSMYLCASSSREAQSTDTQYFGPGTRLTVL.

This clone has just one count. The chain employs TRBV28 and TRBJ1-6; D is unresolved. The V gene lost 4 bases and the J gene lost 12 bases, with 19 bases spanning the gap. This CDR3 contains 15 residues. Per germline, CDR1 MDHEN and CDR2 SYDVKM. The CDR3 nucleotides read TGTGCCAGCAGTTCCCGGACTTCTCTAAGGGAACCCCTCCACTTT. This codes for CASSSRTSLREPLHF. The entire variable domain, with the rest obtained from reference TRBV28 and TRBJ1-6, is as follows: DVKVTQSSRYLVKRTGEKVFLECVQDMDHENMFWYRQDPGLGLRLIYFSYDVKMKEKGDIPEGYSVSREKKERFSLILESASTNQTSMYLCASSSRTSLREPLHFGNGTRLTVT.

The V and J genes are TRBV7-2 and TRBJ2-7, with TRBD1 matching over 9 bases. V was pared by 2 bases and J by 4 bases, with 6 bases of the junction left unmatched. The CDR3 is 15 residues long. The V gene's germline CDR1 is SGHTA and CDR2 FQGNSA. The CDR3 here is CASSLSQGAHYEQYF. CDR3 nucleotides: TGTGCCAGCAGCTTATCACAGGGGGCGCATTACGAGCAGTACTTC.

V gene TRBV10-3 combines with J gene TRBJ1-1, with TRBD1 as a possible D gene (5 bases). CDR3 length equals 12 residues. Germline lookup yields CDR1 ENHRY and CDR2 SYGVKD. Trimming took 10 bases from V and 2 from J, leaving 11 bases between them. This chain's CDR3 is CASGTANTEAFF. Written as DNA, the CDR3 is TGTGCCAGCGGGACTGCCAACACTGAAGCTTTCTTT.

The chain couples TRBV11-2 to TRBJ2-7; TRBD1 is a possible D gene (5 bases). This CDR3 is 13 amino acids long. Germline CDR1 SGHAT, CDR2 FQNNGV. Deletions cut 5 bases from V and 13 bases from J, with 21 bases between. The CDR3 sequence: CASSTNHGAGHYF. DNA of the CDR3: TGTGCCAGCAGCACCAACCATGGGGCAGGACACTACTTC.

Only a few counts were recorded for this clone. The J gene is TRBJ1-3, the V gene TRBV19; TRBD1 matches at 9 bases. This CDR3 is built from 13 residues. The germline CDR1 and CDR2 sequences are LNHDA and SQIVND (reference sequence). The trim removed 5 bases at V and 8 bases at J, leaving 4 bases unmatched. Here the CDR3 DNA reads TGTGCCAGTAGTCCGTGGGACAGGGACACCATATATTTT. Its protein product is CASSPWDRDTIYF.

The chain uses TRBV7-3 and TRBJ2-7; 7 bases fit TRBD1. The CDR3 runs 14 residues. CDR1 is SGHTA and CDR2 is FQGTGA in the germline V gene. Trimming at V came to 1 base and at J to 3 bases, leaving 3 bases not matched to a gene. For the CDR3, the DNA is TGTGCCAGCAGCTTAAACCGGGACAGCTACGAGCAGTACTTC. It translates to CASSLNRDSYEQYF.

This chain connects TRBV7-3 to TRBJ1-2; a weak D match, TRBD1 (5 bases). The CDR3 has 13 amino acids. Deletions cut 1 base from V and 6 bases from J, with 9 bases between. The germline gives CDR1 SGHTA, CDR2 FQGTGA. The chain's CDR3 is CASSLSREDGYTF. The CDR3 region has the DNA TGTGCCAGCAGCTTAAGCAGGGAAGATGGCTACACCTTC.

DNA for the CDR3: TGTGCCAGCAACAAAGCGGGGTACGAGACCCAGTACTTC. Its protein is CASNKAGYETQYF. The chain recombines TRBV28 with TRBJ2-5, with 7 bases lining up with TRBD2. The CDR3 runs to 13 residues. Germline V lookup: CDR1 MDHEN, CDR2 SYDVKM. The ends lost 7 bases at V and 5 bases at J; junction bases unmatched: 7.

The V and J genes are TRBV27 and TRBJ2-2; no firm D call. Trimming pared 0 bases from V and 1 base from J, leaving 21 bases between. CDR3 length: 20 amino acids. From germline, CDR1 is MNHEY and CDR2 SMNVEV (reference sequence). The CDR3: CASSLSGIPYSFRNTGELFF. The CDR3 coding sequence is TGTGCCAGCAGTTTATCGGGCATACCGTATTCGTTCAGGAACACCGGGGAGCTGTTTTTT.

The V gene is TRBV5-1, the J gene TRBJ2-2; 7 positions agree with TRBD2. Germline lookup yields CDR1 SGHRS and CDR2 YFSETQ. V shed 4 bases and J 3 bases; nucleotides not matched to a gene: 6. The CDR3 has 15 amino acids. CDR3 protein: CASSPGGLYTGELFF. In DNA, the CDR3 is TGCGCCAGCAGCCCGGGGGGACTATACACCGGGGAGCTGTTTTTT.